The 16 T cell receptor beta chains listed next were all sequenced from one sample in a study of T cells after yellow fever vaccination. MiXCR, applied by TCRdb to the 5' RACE reads, yields one record per CDR3 protein. The table records a few hundred thousand distinct CDR3 sequences, around a sixth of them present only once. The material was PBMCs, obtained around 5 days after the first yellow fever vaccination. The receptors shown here come from a man aged 18 to 30 who received the YFV17D yellow fever vaccine.

This clonotype has more than one count but fewer than ten. The chain carries TRBV2 and TRBJ2-3, with D uncertain. V gave up 4 bases and J gave up 9 bases, with 20 bases separating them. Germline CDR1 and CDR2: SNHLY and FYNNEI. The CDR3 has 15 residues. The CDR3 spells CASSVFGNEKETQYF. As DNA, the CDR3 is TGTGCCAGCAGTGTTTTCGGAAACGAAAAGGAGACGCAGTATTTT.

This chain joins TRBV6-5 and TRBJ1-2, with a tentative D call TRBD1 (5 bases). Per germline, CDR1 MNHEY and CDR2 SVGAGI. V lost 0 bases and J lost 5, with 10 bases in between. The CDR3 covers 14 residues. The chain's CDR3 is CASSYSPGRYGYTF. CDR3 bases: TGTGCCAGCAGTTACTCGCCAGGGAGATATGGCTACACCTTC.

This clonotype has ten or more counts. The chain has TRBV6-2 or TRBV6-3 and TRBJ1-5, with a tentative D call TRBD1 (5 bases). V was shortened by 6 bases and J by 2 bases, with 14 bases between the two germline ends. Germline CDR1 is MNHEY and CDR2 is SVGEGT. The CDR3 has 15 amino acids. The CDR3 DNA reads as TGTGCCAGCAGCTGGGACGATGGGGGCAATCAGCCCCAGCATTTT. Its translation is CASSWDDGGNQPQHF.

This chain connects TRBV20-1 to TRBJ2-2; unclear D gene. Germline V CDR1 and CDR2: DFQATT, SNEGSKA (reference sequence). Deletions cut 6 bases from V and 0 bases from J, with 8 bases between. This CDR3 has 13 amino acids. The DNA of the CDR3 is TGCAGTGCAGGAGACCCGAACACCGGGGAGCTGTTTTTT. The encoded protein is CSAGDPNTGELFF.

This clonotype turned up a few times. This chain joins TRBV28 and TRBJ1-4; unclear D gene. The CDR3 loop spans 12 amino acids. Germline V CDR1 and CDR2: MDHEN, SYDVKM. Trimming left V 6 bases short and J 7 bases short, with 9 bases between. Here the CDR3 DNA reads TGTGCCAGCAGCTCGCCGGGTGAAAAACTGTTTTTT. It encodes CASSSPGEKLFF.

This clonotype was recorded at least ten times. The chain links TRBV7-9 to TRBJ1-2, with D possibly TRBD1 on 6 matching bases. Trimming removed 5 bases at V and 13 bases at J, with 17 bases between. The CDR3 covers 12 residues. Germline assignment: CDR1 SEHNR and CDR2 FQNEAQ (reference sequence). CDR3 region: CASSPEDSGSTF. CDR3 nucleotide sequence: TGTGCCAGCAGCCCCGAGGACAGCGGTTCCACCTTC.

The sample holds many counts of this clonotype. The DNA for the CDR3 is TGCGCCAGCAGCCAAGATAACAAATACAATGAGCAGTTCTTC. Encoded protein: CASSQDNKYNEQFF. The chain links TRBV4-3 to TRBJ2-1; no clear D. Germline-derived CDR1 and CDR2 are LGHNA and YSLEER. Trimming shortened V by 0 bases and J by 4 bases, and 7 bases separated the two germline ends. The CDR3 extends over 14 amino acids.

The rearrangement uses TRBV6-5 and TRBJ1-2; D is perhaps TRBD1 (6 bases). This CDR3 spans 17 amino acids. CDR1 is MNHEY, CDR2 SVGAGI, per germline. The V and J ends lost 3 bases and 4 bases respectively, with 21 bases between them. CDR3 bases: TGTGCCAGCAGTTATATGGTAGGCGGAACAGGGAGCTATGGCTACACCTTC. This gives the protein CASSYMVGGTGSYGYTF.

V usage is TRBV6-1 and J usage is TRBJ2-1, with TRBD1 matching 10 bases. The CDR3 is 15 amino acids. Germline V gene sequence: CDR1 MNHNS, CDR2 SASEGT. The ends lost 6 bases at V and 6 bases at J; junction bases unmatched: 8. DNA of the CDR3: TGTGCCAGCAGCGCAGCCGGGACAGGGGCCAATGAGCAGTTCTTC. It translates to CASSAAGTGANEQFF.

J is TRBJ2-1 and V is TRBV18; no firm D call. This CDR3 has 17 residues. Germline lookup yields CDR1 KGHSH and CDR2 LQKENI. Trimming pared 3 bases from V and 1 base from J, leaving 16 bases between. CDR3 protein: CASSPSAFALSYNEQFF. CDR3 nucleotides: TGTGCCAGCTCACCCTCGGCGTTCGCGTTATCCTACAATGAGCAGTTCTTC.

This clonotype was observed a handful of times. The rearrangement joins TRBV5-1 to TRBJ2-5; the D gene could be TRBD1 or TRBD2 (5 bases each). V was clipped by 8 bases and J by 5 bases, with 16 bases between them. The CDR3 runs 13 residues. Germline assignment: CDR1 SGHRS and CDR2 YFSETQ. CDR3 region: CASTLRGGETQYF. In DNA, the CDR3 is TGCGCCAGTACCTTGAGGGGCGGGGAGACCCAGTACTTC.

This clonotype has more than one count but fewer than ten. The rearrangement uses TRBV7-9 and TRBJ1-4; 8 bases match TRBD1. CDR1 is SEHNR, CDR2 FQNEAQ, per germline (reference sequence). The CDR3 contains 15 residues. V lost 6 bases and J lost 5; bases outside the gene matches: 8. CDR3 nucleotides: TGTGCCAGCAGACCCGAGGACAGGGCGAATGAAAAACTGTTTTTT. Translating it yields CASRPEDRANEKLFF.

This clonotype came up a few times. This chain connects TRBV5-5 to TRBJ2-1; TRBD1 matches at 7 bases. This CDR3 is built from 14 residues. Unmatched junction bases numbered 5, after V lost 7 bases and J lost 1 base. Germline CDR1 and CDR2: SGHKS and YYEKEE (reference sequence). The CDR3: CASQNRGSYNEQFF. The CDR3 region has the DNA TGTGCCAGCCAAAACAGGGGTTCCTACAATGAGCAGTTCTTC.

This clonotype was detected a few times. The J gene is TRBJ2-3, the V gene TRBV5-1; 9 bases line up with TRBD1. The CDR3 contains 16 residues. Germline trimming cut 4 bases from V and 1 base from J; bases unmatched to any gene: 7. Germline V gene sequence: CDR1 SGHRS, CDR2 YFSETQ. CDR3 nucleotide sequence: TGCGCCAGCAGCCCGGGACAGGGCCTCGGCACAGATACGCAGTATTTT. This gives the protein CASSPGQGLGTDTQYF.

The V and J genes are TRBV6-5 and TRBJ2-6; TRBD1 agrees at 9 bases. V lost 2 bases, J lost 2 bases, and 1 base stayed unmatched. The CDR3 is 16 residues long. Germline CDR1 MNHEY, CDR2 SVGAGI. In DNA, the CDR3 is TGTGCCAGCAGTTACACAGGGGGCGCTGGGGCCAACGTCCTGACTTTC. It codes for CASSYTGGAGANVLTF.

This clonotype was observed a few times. The J gene is TRBJ2-2, the V gene TRBV6-1; D call uncertain. This CDR3 is 14 amino acids long. V lost 6 bases, J lost 4 bases, and 12 bases lay in between. Germline CDR1 and CDR2: MNHNS and SASEGT. The CDR3 loop reads CASRAVFLTGELFF. The CDR3, as DNA: TGTGCCAGCAGGGCGGTTTTCCTCACCGGGGAGCTGTTTTTT.